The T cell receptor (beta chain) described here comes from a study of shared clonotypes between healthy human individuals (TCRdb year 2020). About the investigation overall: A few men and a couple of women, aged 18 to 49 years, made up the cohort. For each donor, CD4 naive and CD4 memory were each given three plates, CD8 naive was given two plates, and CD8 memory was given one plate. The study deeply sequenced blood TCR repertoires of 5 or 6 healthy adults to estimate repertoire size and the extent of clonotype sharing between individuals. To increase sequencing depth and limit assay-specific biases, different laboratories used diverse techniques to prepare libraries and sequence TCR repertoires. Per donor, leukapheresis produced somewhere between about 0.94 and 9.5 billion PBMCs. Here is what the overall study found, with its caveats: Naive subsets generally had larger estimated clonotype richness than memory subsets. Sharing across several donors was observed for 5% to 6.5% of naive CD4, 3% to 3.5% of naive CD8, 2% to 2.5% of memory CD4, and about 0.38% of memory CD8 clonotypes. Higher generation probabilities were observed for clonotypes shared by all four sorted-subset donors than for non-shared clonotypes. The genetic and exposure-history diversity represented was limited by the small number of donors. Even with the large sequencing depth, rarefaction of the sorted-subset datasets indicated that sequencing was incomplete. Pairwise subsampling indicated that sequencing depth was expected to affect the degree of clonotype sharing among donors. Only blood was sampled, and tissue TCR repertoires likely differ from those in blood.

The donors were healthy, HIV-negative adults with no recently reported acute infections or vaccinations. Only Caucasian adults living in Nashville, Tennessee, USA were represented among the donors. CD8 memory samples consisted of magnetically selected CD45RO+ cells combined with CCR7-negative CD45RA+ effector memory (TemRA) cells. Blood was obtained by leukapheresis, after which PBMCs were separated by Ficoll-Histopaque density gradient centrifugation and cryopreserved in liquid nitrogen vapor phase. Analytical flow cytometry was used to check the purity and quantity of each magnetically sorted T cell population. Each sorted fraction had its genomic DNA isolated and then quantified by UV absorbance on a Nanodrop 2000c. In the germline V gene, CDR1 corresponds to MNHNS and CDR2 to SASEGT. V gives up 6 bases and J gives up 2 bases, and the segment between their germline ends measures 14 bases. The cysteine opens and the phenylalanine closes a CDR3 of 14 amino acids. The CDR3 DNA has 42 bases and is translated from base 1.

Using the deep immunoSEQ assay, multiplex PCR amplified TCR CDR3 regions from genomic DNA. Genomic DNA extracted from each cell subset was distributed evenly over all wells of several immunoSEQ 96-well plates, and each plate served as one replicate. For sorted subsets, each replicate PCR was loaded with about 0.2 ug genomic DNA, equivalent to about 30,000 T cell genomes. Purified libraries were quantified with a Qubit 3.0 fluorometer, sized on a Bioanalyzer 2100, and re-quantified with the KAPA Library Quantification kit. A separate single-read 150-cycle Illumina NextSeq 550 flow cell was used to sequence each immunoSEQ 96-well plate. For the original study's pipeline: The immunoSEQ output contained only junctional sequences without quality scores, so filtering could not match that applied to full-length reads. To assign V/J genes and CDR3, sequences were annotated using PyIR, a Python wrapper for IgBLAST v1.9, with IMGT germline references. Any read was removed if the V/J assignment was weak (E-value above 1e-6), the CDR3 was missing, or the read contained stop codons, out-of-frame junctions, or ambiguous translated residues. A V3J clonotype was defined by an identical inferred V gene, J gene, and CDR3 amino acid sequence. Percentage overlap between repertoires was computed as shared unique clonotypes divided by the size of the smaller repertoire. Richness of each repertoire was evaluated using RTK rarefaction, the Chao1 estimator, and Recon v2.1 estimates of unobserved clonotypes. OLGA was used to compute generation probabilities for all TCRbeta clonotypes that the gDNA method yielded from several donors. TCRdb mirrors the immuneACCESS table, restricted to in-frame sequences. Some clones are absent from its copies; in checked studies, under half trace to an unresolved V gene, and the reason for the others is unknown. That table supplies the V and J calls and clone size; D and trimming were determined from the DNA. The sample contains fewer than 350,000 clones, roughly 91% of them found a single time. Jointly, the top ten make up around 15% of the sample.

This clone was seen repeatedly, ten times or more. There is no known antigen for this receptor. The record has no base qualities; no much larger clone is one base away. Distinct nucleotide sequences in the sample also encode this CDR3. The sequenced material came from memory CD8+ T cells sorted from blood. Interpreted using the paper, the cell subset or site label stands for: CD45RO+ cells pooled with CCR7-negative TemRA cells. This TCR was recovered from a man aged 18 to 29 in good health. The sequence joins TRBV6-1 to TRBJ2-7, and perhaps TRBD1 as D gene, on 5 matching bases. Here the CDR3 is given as CASRDLTDTYEQYF. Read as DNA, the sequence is TGTGCCAGCAGAGACCTGACAGATACCTACGAGCAGTACTTC.